This TCR beta chain was identified during a study of T cell repertoires in cytomegalovirus infection. Turning to the study itself: Selection of CMV epitopes for the study included recently identified HLA-C-restricted and well-studied HLA-B-restricted ones. CMV infection and matching HLA type were both indicated by public TCR beta signatures.

Findings of the study overall: HLA-C-restricted, CMV-specific TCR beta clonotypes were dominant ex vivo.

About this clonotype: Antigen unknown.

From the reads, TCRdb called clonotypes with MiXCR, one entry per CDR3 protein. The sample has 650,000 to 850,000 distinct CDR3 sequences, roughly 28% seen once. The sample here was cultured CD8+ T cells from PBMCs, taken from culture after CMV antigen stimulation. The receptor was derived from a human donor in good health (CMV status not recorded). Some clones in this sample may be carry-over from other donors' samples.

The CDR3 DNA is TGTGCCAGCAGTGAAGGACAGGGGTGGGACACTGAAGCTTTCTTT. Translating gives CASSEGQGWDTEAFF. The gene calls are TRBV6-1 and TRBJ1-1; TRBD1 aligns across 8 bases. This CDR3 is 15 amino acids long. J lost 3 bases, V lost 1 base, and 4 bases had no gene match. Germline V gene lookup returns CDR1 MNHNS and CDR2 SASEGT.